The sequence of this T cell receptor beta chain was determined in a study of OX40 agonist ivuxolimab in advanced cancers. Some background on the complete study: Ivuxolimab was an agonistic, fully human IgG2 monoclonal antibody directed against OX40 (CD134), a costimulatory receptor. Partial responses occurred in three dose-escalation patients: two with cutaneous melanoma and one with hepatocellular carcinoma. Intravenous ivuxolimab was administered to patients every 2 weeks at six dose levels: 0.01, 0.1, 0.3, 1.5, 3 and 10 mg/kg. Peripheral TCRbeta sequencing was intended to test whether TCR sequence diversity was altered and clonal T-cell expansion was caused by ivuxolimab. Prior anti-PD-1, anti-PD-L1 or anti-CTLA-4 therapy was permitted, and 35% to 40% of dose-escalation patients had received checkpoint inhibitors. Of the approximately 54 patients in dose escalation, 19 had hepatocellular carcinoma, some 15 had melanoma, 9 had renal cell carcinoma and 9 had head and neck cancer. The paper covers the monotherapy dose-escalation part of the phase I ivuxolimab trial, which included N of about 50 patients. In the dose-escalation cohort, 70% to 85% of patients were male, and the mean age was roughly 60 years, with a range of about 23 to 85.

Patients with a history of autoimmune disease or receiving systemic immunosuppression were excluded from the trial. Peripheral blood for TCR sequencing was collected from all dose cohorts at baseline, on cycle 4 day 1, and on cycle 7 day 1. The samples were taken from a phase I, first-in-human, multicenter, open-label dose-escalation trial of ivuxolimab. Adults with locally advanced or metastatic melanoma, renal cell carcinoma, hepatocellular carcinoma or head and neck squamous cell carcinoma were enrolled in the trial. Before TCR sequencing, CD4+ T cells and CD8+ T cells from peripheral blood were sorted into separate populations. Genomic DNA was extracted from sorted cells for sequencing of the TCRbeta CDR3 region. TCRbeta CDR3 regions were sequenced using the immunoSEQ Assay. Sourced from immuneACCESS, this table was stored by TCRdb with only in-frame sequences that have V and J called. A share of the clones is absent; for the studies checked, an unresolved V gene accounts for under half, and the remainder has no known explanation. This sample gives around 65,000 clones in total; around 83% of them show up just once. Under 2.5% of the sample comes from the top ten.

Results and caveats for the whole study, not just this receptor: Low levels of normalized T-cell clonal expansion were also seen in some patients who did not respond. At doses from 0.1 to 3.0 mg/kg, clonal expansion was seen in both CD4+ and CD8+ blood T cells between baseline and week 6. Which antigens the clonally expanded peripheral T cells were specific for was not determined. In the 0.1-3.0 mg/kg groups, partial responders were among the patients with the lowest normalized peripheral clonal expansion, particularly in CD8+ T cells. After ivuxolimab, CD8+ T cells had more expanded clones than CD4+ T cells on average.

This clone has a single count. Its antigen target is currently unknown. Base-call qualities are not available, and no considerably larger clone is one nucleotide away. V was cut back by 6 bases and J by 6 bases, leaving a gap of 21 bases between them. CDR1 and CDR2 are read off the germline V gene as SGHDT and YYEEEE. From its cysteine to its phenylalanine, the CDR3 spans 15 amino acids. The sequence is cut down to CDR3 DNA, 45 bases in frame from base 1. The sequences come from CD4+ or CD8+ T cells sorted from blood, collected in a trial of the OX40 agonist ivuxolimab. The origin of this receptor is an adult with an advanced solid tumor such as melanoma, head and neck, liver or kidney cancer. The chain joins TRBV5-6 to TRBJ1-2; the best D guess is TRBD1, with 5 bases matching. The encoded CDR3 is CASTLIDKGIDGYTF. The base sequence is TGTGCCAGCACCCTCATCGACAAGGGGATAGATGGCTACACCTTC. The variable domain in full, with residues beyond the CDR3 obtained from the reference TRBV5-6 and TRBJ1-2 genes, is DAGVTQSPTHLIKTRGQQVTLRCSPKSGHDTVSWYQQALGQGPQFIFQYYEEEERQRGNFPDRFSGHQFPNYSSELNVNALLLGDSALYLCASTLIDKGIDGYTFGSGTRLTVV.